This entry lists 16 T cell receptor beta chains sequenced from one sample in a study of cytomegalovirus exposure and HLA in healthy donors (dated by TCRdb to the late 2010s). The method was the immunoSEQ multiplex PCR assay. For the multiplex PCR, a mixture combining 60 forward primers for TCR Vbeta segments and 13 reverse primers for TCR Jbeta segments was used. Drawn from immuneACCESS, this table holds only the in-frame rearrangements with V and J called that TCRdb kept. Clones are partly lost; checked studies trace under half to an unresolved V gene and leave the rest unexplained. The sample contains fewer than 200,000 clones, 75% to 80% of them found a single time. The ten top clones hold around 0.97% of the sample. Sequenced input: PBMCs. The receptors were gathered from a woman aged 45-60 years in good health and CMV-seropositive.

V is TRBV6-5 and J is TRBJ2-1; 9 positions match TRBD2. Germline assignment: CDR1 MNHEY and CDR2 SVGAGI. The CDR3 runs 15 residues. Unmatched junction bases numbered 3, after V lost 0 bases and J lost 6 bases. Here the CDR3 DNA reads TGTGCCAGCAGTTACTCCTCTAGCGGGGCCAATGAGCAGTTCTTC. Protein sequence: CASSYSSSGANEQFF.

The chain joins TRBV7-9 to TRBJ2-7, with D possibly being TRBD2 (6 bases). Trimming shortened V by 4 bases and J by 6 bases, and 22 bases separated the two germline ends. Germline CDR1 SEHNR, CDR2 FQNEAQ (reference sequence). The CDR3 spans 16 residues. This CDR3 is CASSSPRTGSSSEQYF. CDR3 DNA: TGTGCCAGCAGCTCGCCCCGGACCGGGAGCAGTTCCGAGCAGTACTTC. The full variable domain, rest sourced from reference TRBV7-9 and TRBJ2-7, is DTGVSQNPRHKITKRGQNVTFRCDPISEHNRLYWYRQTLGQGPEFLTYFQNEAQLEKSRLLSDRFSAERPKGSFSTLEIQRTEQGDSAMYLCASSSPRTGSSSEQYFGPGTRLTVT.

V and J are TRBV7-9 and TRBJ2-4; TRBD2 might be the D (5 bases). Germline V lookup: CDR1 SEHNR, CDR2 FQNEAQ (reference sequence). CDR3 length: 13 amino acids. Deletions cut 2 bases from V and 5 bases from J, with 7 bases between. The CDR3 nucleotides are TGTGCCAGCAGCTTAAACGGGGAAAACATTCAGTACTTC. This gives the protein CASSLNGENIQYF.

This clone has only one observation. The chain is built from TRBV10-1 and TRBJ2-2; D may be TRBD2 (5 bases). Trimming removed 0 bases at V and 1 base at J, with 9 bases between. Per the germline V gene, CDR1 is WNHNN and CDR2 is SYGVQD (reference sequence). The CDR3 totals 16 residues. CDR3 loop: CASSESTGKNTGELFF. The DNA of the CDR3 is TGCGCCAGCAGTGAGTCGACGGGAAAGAACACCGGGGAGCTGTTTTTT.

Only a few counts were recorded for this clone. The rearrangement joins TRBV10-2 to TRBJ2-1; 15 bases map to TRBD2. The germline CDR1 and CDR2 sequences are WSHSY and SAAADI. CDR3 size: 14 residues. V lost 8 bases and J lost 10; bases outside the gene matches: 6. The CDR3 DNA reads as TGCGCCAGCGGGGGACTAGCGGGGGGCGGCGAGCAGTTCTTC. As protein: CASGGLAGGGEQFF.

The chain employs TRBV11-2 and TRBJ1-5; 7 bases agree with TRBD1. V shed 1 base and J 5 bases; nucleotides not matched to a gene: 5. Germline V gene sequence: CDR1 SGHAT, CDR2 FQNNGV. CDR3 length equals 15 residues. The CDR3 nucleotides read TGTGCCAGCAGCTTAGGAGGGACAGTGGATCAGCCCCAGCATTTT. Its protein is CASSLGGTVDQPQHF.

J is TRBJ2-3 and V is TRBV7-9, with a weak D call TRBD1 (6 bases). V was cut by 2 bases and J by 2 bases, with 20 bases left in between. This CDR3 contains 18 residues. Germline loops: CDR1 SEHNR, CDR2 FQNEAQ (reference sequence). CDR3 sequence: CASSLSGRKGHLTDTQYF. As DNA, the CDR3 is TGTGCCAGCAGCTTATCGGGACGGAAGGGACACCTCACAGATACGCAGTATTTT.

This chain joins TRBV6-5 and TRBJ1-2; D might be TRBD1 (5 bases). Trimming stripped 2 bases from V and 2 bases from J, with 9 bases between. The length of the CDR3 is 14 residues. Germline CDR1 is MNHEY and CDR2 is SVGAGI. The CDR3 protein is CASSYGQGNYGYTF. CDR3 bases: TGTGCCAGCAGTTACGGGCAGGGAAACTATGGCTACACCTTC.

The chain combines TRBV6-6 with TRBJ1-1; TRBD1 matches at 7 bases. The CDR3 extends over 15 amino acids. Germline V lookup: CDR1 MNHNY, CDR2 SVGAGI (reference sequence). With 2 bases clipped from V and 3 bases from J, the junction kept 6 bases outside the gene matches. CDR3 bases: TGTGCCAGCAGTTACCGCCGGGACAGCTACACTGAAGCTTTCTTT. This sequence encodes CASSYRRDSYTEAFF.

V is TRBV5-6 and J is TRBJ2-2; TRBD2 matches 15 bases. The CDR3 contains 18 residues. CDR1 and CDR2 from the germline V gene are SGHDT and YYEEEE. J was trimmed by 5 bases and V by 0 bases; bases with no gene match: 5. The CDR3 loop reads CASSLGTSGRAFTGELFF. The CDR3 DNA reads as TGTGCCAGCAGCTTGGGGACTAGCGGGAGGGCCTTTACCGGGGAGCTGTTTTTT.

CDR3 loop: CASSPGQGSTDTQYF. In DNA, the CDR3 is TGTGCCAGCAGCCCGGGACAGGGAAGCACAGATACGCAGTATTTT. The V gene is TRBV5-6, the J gene TRBJ2-3; 9 bases map to TRBD1. This CDR3 comprises 15 residues. After removal of 4 bases from V and 0 bases from J, the junction contained 3 bases not matched to a gene. Per the germline V gene, CDR1 is SGHDT and CDR2 is YYEEEE.

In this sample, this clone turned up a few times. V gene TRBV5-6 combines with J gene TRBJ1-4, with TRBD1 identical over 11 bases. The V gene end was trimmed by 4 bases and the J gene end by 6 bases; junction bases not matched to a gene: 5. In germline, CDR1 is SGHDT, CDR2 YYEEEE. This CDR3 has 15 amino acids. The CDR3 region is CASSRGQGAHEKLFF. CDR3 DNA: TGTGCCAGCAGCCGAGGACAGGGGGCTCATGAAAAACTGTTTTTT.

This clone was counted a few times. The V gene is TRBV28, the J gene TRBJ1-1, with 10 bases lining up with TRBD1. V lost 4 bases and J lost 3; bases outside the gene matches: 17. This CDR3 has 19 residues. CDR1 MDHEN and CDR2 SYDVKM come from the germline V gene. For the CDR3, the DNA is TGTGCCAGCAGTTCATTGGTGGGCAGATCGACAGGGGGCTACACTGAAGCTTTCTTT. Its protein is CASSSLVGRSTGGYTEAFF.

The CDR3: CASSVTVGRSTEAFF. CDR3 bases: TGCGCCAGCAGCGTCACCGTAGGGAGGAGCACTGAAGCTTTCTTT. V and J are TRBV5-1 and TRBJ1-1; D is undetermined. The germline V and J ends were trimmed by 4 bases and 4 bases, with 17 bases remaining between them. CDR3 length: 15 amino acids. Germline V gene lookup returns CDR1 SGHRS and CDR2 YFSETQ.

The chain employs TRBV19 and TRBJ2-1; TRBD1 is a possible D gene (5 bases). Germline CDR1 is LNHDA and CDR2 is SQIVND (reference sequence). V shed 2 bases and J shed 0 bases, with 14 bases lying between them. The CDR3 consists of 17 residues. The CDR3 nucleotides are TGTGCCAGTAGTATAACAGGTATAGCCAACTCCTACAATGAGCAGTTCTTC. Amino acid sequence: CASSITGIANSYNEQFF.

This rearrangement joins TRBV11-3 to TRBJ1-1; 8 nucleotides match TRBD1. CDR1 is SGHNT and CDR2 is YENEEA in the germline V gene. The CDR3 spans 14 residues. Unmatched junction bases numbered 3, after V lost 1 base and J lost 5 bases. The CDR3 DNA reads TGTGCCAGCAGCTTAGGGCAGGGGGCAACTGAAGCTTTCTTT. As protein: CASSLGQGATEAFF.